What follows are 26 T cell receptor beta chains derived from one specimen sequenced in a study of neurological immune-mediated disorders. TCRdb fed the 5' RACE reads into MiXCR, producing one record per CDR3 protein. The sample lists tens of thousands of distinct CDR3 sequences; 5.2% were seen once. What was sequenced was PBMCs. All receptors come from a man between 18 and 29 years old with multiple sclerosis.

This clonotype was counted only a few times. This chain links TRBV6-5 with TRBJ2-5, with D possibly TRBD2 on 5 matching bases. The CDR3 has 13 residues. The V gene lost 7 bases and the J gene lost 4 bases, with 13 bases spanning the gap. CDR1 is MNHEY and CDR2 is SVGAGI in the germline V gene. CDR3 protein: CASTHRRGETQYF. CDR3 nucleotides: TGTGCCAGCACTCACCGACGGGGAGAGACCCAGTACTTC.

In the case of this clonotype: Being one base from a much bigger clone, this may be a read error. The CDR3 DNA reads as TGCAGTGCTAGTGTGTCGGGGAGGTCCTACGAGCAGTTCTTC. It encodes CSASVSGRSYEQFF. The chain carries TRBV20-1 and TRBJ2-1, with D possibly matching TRBD2 (6 bases). The CDR3 totals 14 residues. V was pared by 3 bases and J by 10 bases, with 19 bases between. Germline assignment: CDR1 DFQATT and CDR2 SNEGSKA (reference sequence).

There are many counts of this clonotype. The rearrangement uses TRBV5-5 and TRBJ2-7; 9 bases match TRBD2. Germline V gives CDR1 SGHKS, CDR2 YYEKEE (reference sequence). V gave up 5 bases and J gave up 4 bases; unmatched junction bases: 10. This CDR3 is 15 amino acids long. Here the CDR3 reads CASSSSTSGLYEQYF. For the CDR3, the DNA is TGTGCCAGCAGTTCCTCGACTAGCGGCCTGTACGAGCAGTACTTC.

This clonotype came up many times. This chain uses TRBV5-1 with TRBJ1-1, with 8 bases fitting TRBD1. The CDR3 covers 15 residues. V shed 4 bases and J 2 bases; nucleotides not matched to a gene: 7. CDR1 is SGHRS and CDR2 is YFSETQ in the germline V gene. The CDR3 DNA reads TGCGCCAGCAGCGCCAGACAGGGGCTAAACACTGAAGCTTTCTTT. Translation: CASSARQGLNTEAFF.

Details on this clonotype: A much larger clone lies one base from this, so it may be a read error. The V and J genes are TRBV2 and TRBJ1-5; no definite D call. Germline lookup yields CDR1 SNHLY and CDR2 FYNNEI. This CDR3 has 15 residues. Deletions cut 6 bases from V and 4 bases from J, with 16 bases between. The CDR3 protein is CASRVKLNKNQPQHF. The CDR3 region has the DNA TGTGCCAGCAGGGTGAAACTTAATAAAAATCAGCCCCAGCATTTT.

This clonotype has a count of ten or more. The CDR3 DNA reads TGTGCCAGCGGACTTCTAGCGGGGCAAGAGGAGCTGTTTTTT. Amino acid sequence: CASGLLAGQEELFF. V gene TRBV28 combines with J gene TRBJ2-2; 9 bases match TRBD2. CDR3 length: 14 amino acids. The J segment lost 10 bases and the V segment lost 8 bases, leaving 11 bases of the junction unmatched. The V gene's germline CDR1 is MDHEN and CDR2 SYDVKM.

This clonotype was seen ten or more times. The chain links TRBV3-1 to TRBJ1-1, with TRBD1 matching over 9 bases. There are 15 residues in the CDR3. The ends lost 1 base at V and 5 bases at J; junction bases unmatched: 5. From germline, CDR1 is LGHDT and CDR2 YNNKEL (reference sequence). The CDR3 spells CASSQVHRGLTEAFF. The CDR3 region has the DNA TGTGCCAGCAGCCAAGTTCACAGGGGGCTGACTGAAGCTTTCTTT.

CDR3 bases: TGTGCCAGCACCCCAGGCAAGGGGTCCGGGGGGTACGAGCAGTACTTC. It encodes CASTPGKGSGGYEQYF. The chain combines TRBV11-2 with TRBJ2-7; 7 positions agree with TRBD2. CDR1 is SGHAT and CDR2 is FQNNGV in the germline V gene. The CDR3 is 16 amino acids. V lost 7 bases, J lost 4 bases, and 16 bases stayed unmatched.

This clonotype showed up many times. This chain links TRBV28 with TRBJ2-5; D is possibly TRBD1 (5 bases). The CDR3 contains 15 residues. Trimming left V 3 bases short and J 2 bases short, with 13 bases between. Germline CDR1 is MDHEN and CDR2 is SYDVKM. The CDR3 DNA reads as TGTGCCAGCAGTTTGGAAGGGGCAGCTCAAGAGACCCAGTACTTC. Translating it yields CASSLEGAAQETQYF.

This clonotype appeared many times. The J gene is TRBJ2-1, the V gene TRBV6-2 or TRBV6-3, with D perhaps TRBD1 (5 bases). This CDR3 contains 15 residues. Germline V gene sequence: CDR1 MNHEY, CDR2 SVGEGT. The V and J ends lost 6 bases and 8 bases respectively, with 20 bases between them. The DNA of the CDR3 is TGTGCCAGCAGGGTAGGGGCACTTCTGTTCGATGAGCAGTTCTTC. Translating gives CASRVGALLFDEQFF.

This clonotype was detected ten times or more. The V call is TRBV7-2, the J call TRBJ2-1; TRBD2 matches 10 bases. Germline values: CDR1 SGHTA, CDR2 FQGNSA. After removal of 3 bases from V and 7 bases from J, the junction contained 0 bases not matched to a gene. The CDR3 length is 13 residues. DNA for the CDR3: TGTGCCAGCAGCTTGGGACTAGCGAATGAGCAGTTCTTC. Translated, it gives CASSLGLANEQFF.

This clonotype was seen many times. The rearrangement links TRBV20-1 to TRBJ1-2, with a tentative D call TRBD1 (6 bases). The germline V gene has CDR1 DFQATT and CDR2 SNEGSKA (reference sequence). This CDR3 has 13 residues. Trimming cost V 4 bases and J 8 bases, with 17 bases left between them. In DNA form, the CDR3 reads TGCAGTGCTATGACTCCGGGGGCGGGGGGCTACACCTTC. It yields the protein CSAMTPGAGGYTF.

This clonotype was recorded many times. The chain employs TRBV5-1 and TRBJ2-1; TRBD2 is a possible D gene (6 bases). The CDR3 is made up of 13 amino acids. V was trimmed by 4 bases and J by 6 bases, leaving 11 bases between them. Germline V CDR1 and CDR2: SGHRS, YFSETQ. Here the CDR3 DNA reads TGCGCCAGCAGCGTAGCGGCGGGCAATGAGCAGTTCTTC. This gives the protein CASSVAAGNEQFF.

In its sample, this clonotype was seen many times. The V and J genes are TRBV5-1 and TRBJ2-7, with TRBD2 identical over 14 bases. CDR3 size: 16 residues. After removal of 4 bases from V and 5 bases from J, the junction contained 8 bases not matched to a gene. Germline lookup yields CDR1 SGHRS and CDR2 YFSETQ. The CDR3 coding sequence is TGCGCCAGCAGCACTACGCTGACTAGCGGGAGGGACGAGCAGTACTTC. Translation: CASSTTLTSGRDEQYF.

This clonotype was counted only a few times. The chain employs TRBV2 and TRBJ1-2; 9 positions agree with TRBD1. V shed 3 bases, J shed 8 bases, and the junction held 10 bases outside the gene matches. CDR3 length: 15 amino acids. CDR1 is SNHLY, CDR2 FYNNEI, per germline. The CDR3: CASSDRGTGMDGYTF. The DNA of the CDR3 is TGTGCCAGCAGTGACCGTGGGACAGGGATGGACGGCTACACCTTC.

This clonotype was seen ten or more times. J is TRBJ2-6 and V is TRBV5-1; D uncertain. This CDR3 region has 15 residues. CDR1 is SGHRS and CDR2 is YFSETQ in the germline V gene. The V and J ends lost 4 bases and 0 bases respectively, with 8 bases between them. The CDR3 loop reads CASSPKGSGANVLTF. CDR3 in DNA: TGCGCCAGCAGCCCTAAGGGCTCTGGGGCCAACGTCCTGACTTTC.

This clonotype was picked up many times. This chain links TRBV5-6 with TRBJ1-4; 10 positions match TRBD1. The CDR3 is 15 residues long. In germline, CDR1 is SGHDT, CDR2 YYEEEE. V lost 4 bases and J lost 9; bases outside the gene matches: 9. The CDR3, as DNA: TGTGCCAGCAGCGGAACCGGGACAGGGGTCCAAAAACTGTTTTTT. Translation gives CASSGTGTGVQKLFF.

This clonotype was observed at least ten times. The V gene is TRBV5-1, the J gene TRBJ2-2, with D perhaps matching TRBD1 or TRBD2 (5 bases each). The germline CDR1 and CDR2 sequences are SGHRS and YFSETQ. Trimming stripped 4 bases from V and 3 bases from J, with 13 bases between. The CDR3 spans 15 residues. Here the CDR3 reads CASSPGTAYTGELFF. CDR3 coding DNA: TGCGCCAGCAGCCCGGGGACGGCATACACCGGGGAGCTGTTTTTT.

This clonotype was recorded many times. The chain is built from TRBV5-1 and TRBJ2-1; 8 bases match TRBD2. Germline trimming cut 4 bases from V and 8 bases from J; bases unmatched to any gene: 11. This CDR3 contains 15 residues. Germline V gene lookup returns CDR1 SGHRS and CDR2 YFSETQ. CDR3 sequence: CASSLSGTSRDEQFF. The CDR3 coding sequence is TGCGCCAGCAGCCTTAGCGGGACCAGCCGGGATGAGCAGTTCTTC. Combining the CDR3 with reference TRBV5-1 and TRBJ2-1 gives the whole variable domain KAGVTQTPRYLIKTRGQQVTLSCSPISGHRSVSWYQQTPGQGLQFLFEYFSETQRNKGNFPGRFSGRQFSNSRSEMNVSTLELGDSALYLCASSLSGTSRDEQFFGPGTRLTVL.

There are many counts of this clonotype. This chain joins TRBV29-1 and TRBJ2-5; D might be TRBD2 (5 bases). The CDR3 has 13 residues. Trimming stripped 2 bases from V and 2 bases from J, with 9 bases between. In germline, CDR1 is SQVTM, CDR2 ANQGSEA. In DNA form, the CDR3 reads TGCAGCGTTGAAAACGGGGTGCAAGAGACCCAGTACTTC. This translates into CSVENGVQETQYF.

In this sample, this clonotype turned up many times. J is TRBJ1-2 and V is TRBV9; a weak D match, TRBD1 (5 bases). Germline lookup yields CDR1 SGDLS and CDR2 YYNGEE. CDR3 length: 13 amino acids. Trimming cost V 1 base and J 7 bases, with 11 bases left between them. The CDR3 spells CASSVILGRGYTF. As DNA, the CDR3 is TGTGCCAGCAGCGTAATTCTGGGACGTGGCTACACCTTC.

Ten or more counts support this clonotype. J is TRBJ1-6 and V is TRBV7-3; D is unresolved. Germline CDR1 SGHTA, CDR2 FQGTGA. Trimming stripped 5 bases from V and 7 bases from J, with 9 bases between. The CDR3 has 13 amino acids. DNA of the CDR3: TGTGCCAGCAGCGAACGCTCGAATTCACCCCTCCACTTT. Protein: CASSERSNSPLHF.

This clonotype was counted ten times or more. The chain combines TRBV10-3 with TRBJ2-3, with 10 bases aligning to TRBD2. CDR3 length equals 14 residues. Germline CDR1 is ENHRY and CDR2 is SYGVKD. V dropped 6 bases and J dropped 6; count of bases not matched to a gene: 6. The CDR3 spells CAISQTSGSDTQYF. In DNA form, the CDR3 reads TGTGCCATCAGCCAGACTAGCGGGTCTGATACGCAGTATTTT.

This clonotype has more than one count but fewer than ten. The DNA for the CDR3 is TGTGCCAGCAGCACGGGTATGAGTGAAAAACTGTTTTTT. Its translation: CASSTGMSEKLFF. This rearrangement joins TRBV12-3 or TRBV12-4 to TRBJ1-4; D uncertain. Trimming cost V 6 bases and J 7 bases, with 12 bases left between them. The CDR3 is 13 amino acids.

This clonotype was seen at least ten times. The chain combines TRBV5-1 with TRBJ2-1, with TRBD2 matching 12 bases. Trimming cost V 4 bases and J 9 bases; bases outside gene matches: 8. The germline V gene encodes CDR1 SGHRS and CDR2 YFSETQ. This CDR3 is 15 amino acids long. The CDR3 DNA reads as TGCGCCAGCAGCCTCAGACTAGCGGGAGAGGGTGAGCAGTTCTTC. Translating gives CASSLRLAGEGEQFF.

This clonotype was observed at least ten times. The CDR3 sequence is CASAVAGSADTQYF. The CDR3 DNA reads TGCGCCAGCGCGGTAGCGGGTTCCGCAGATACGCAGTATTTT. The V call is TRBV5-1, the J call TRBJ2-3; TRBD2 matches 7 bases. The CDR3 consists of 14 residues. Germline V gene sequence: CDR1 SGHRS, CDR2 YFSETQ. V dropped 7 bases and J dropped 4; count of bases not matched to a gene: 9.